Below are 32 T cell receptor beta chains sequenced from a single sample in a study of blood T cell repertoires in COVID-19. Repertoires were generated with immunoSEQ multiplex PCR, while TCRdb's copy carries only in-frame clones and drops some. The table includes 150,000 to 200,000 clones, roughly 89% detected once. Specimen: PBMCs or T cells enriched from blood (not recorded which). The receptors were sampled from a woman in her forties with acute COVID-19.

V is TRBV7-9 and J is TRBJ2-7, with 7 bases fitting TRBD2. Germline lookup yields CDR1 SEHNR and CDR2 FQNEAQ (reference sequence). The CDR3 spans 14 residues. The J segment lost 2 bases and the V segment lost 1 base, leaving 2 bases of the junction unmatched. CDR3 sequence reads: CASSLVGLTYEQYF. The DNA of the CDR3 is TGTGCCAGCAGCTTAGTGGGACTAACCTACGAGCAGTACTTC.

This chain joins TRBV7-9 and TRBJ2-1; TRBD1 matches 9 bases. Germline values: CDR1 SEHNR, CDR2 FQNEAQ (reference sequence). The CDR3 runs to 17 residues. Trimming removed 1 base from V and 4 bases from J; junction bases left unmatched: 8. The CDR3 loop is CASSLGRGQGFYNEQFF. For the CDR3, the DNA is TGTGCCAGCAGCTTAGGTCGAGGACAGGGGTTTTACAATGAGCAGTTCTTC.

This sequence joins TRBV7-9 and TRBJ2-3; 14 bases align to TRBD2. V was clipped by 5 bases and J by 5 bases; unmatched bases: 3. The germline CDR1 and CDR2 sequences are SEHNR and FQNEAQ (reference sequence). The CDR3 totals 15 residues. The CDR3 protein is CASSTTSGRVDTQYF. The DNA for the CDR3 is TGTGCCAGCAGCACGACTAGCGGGAGGGTAGATACGCAGTATTTT.

In DNA, the CDR3 is TGTGCCAGCAGCTCATACGGGTACGAGCAGTACTTC. Its translation is CASSSYGYEQYF. The chain combines TRBV12-3 or TRBV12-4 with TRBJ2-7; D gene unclear. The CDR3 totals 12 residues. V was trimmed by 6 bases and J by 4 bases, leaving 10 bases between them.

V and J are TRBV28 and TRBJ1-4; 7 nucleotides match TRBD1. The J segment lost 8 bases and the V segment lost 3 bases, leaving 12 bases of the junction unmatched. Germline V gene sequence: CDR1 MDHEN, CDR2 SYDVKM. The CDR3 loop spans 16 amino acids. The CDR3 reads CASSFLRTGLGEKLFF. The CDR3, as DNA: TGTGCCAGCAGTTTCCTAAGGACAGGACTGGGCGAAAAACTGTTTTTT.

The table lists this clone with a count of one. The chain couples TRBV3-1 (or the pseudogene TRBV3-2) to TRBJ2-7, with D unresolved. The length of the CDR3 is 13 residues. The germline CDR1 and CDR2 sequences are LGHDT and YNNKEL (reference sequence). V was trimmed by 0 bases and J by 4 bases, leaving 7 bases between them. CDR3 amino acids: CASSQEAAYEQYF. CDR3 bases: TGTGCCAGCAGCCAAGAGGCGGCTTACGAGCAGTACTTC.

V and J are TRBV5-1 and TRBJ2-7; the match to TRBD2 covers 11 bases. The CDR3 extends over 15 amino acids. Germline V lookup: CDR1 SGHRS, CDR2 YFSETQ. V shed 6 bases, J shed 1 base, and the junction held 6 bases outside the gene matches. CDR3 protein: CASTPLAGGSYEQYF. The DNA of the CDR3 is TGCGCCAGCACACCCCTAGCGGGAGGATCCTACGAGCAGTACTTC.

The J gene is TRBJ1-6, the V gene TRBV15, with D maybe TRBD1 (6 bases). The CDR3 is 13 residues long. The V end lost 5 bases, the J end lost 7 bases, and 9 bases lay between the germline ends. CDR1 and CDR2 from the germline V gene are LNHNV and YYDKDF (reference sequence). The CDR3 bases are TGTGCCACCAGCGATCAGGGGAATTCACCCCTCCACTTT. Its translation: CATSDQGNSPLHF.

The V and J genes are TRBV9 and TRBJ2-7; tentatively, D is TRBD1 (5 bases). This CDR3 comprises 14 residues. Germline V gene lookup returns CDR1 SGDLS and CDR2 YYNGEE. The V and J ends lost 0 bases and 3 bases respectively, with 10 bases between them. The CDR3, as DNA: TGTGCCAGCAGCGTAGCCGACAGCCTCTACGAGCAGTACTTC. This sequence encodes CASSVADSLYEQYF.

Note on this clone: One end of the junction is discordant with germline, which a read error may explain. The chain carries TRBV18 and TRBJ2-1, with TRBD2 as a possible D gene (7 bases). This CDR3 has 17 residues. The germline gives CDR1 KGHSH, CDR2 LQKENI. The CDR3 coding sequence is TGTGCCAGCTCACCACCCCGGGGGGCTATCTCCCACAATGAGCAGTTCTTC. It yields the protein CASSPPRGAISHNEQFF.

The chain is built from TRBV9 and TRBJ1-1; perhaps TRBD1 as D (5 bases). Trimming took off 4 bases at V and 2 bases at J, with 12 bases between the two ends. Germline CDR1 reads SGDLS; CDR2 reads YYNGEE. The CDR3 length is 14 residues. The DNA of the CDR3 is TGTGCCAGCAGCCCCGGGGGGGATAACACTGAAGCTTTCTTT. Protein product: CASSPGGDNTEAFF.

The V gene is TRBV30, the J gene TRBJ1-3; no definite D call. CDR3 length equals 15 residues. Germline CDR1 and CDR2: GTSNPN and SVGIG (reference sequence). Trimming took off 5 bases at V and 0 bases at J, with 14 bases between the two ends. CDR3 bases: TGTGCCTGGTCGAACCAGATGTCCTCTGGAAACACCATATATTTT. It codes for CAWSNQMSSGNTIYF. The complete variable domain, with remaining parts taken from reference TRBV30 and TRBJ1-3, reads SQTIHQWPATLVQPVGSPLSLECTVEGTSNPNLYWYRQAAGRGLQLLFYSVGIGQISSEVPQNLSASRPQDRQFILSSKKLLLSDSGFYLCAWSNQMSSGNTIYFGEGSWLTVV.

The table lists this clone with a count of one. The V and J genes are TRBV7-2 and TRBJ2-5, with 8 bases identical to TRBD1. The V gene end was trimmed by 4 bases and the J gene end by 5 bases; junction bases not matched to a gene: 3. This CDR3 region has 13 residues. Germline CDR1 SGHTA, CDR2 FQGNSA. The CDR3 loop reads CASSSGQVETQYF. CDR3 bases: TGTGCCAGCAGCTCGGGACAGGTGGAGACCCAGTACTTC.

J is TRBJ1-2 and V is TRBV5-4, with 10 bases aligning to TRBD1. This CDR3 spans 16 amino acids. V trimming: 4 bases; J trimming: 6 bases; junction bases outside the gene matches: 12. Per the germline V gene, CDR1 is SGHNT and CDR2 is YYREEE (reference sequence). The CDR3 bases are TGTGCCAGCAGCCCGACCGGGACAGGGGAGTCACATGGCTACACCTTC. Translating gives CASSPTGTGESHGYTF.

The sample holds one count of this clone. The chain combines TRBV5-1 with TRBJ1-1; D ambiguous. Germline CDR1 SGHRS, CDR2 YFSETQ. V gave up 0 bases and J gave up 7 bases, with 4 bases separating them. There are 11 residues in the CDR3. CDR3 coding DNA: TGCGCCAGCAGCTTGGGGAGTGAAGCTTTCTTT. It is translated as CASSLGSEAFF.

The chain joins TRBV28 to TRBJ1-5; D not resolved. The CDR3 loop spans 14 amino acids. Looked up from germline, CDR1 is MDHEN and CDR2 is SYDVKM. The V end lost 5 bases, the J end lost 6 bases, and 14 bases lay between the germline ends. The CDR3 DNA is TGTGCCAGCAGTACCCGAGAGAGCTTTCAGCCCCAGCATTTT. It specifies CASSTRESFQPQHF.

V usage is TRBV20-1 and J usage is TRBJ2-7, with 8 bases aligning to TRBD1. Germline V gives CDR1 DFQATT, CDR2 SNEGSKA (reference sequence). V shed 3 bases, J shed 3 bases, and the junction held 4 bases outside the gene matches. The CDR3 length is 13 residues. The CDR3 spells CSASQGAFYEQYF. CDR3 nucleotides: TGCAGTGCTAGTCAGGGGGCCTTCTACGAGCAGTACTTC.

V gene TRBV29-1 combines with J gene TRBJ1-5; TRBD1 matches 9 bases. CDR3 length: 15 amino acids. V gave up 6 bases and J gave up 2 bases; unmatched junction bases: 8. Germline CDR1 is SQVTM and CDR2 is ANQGSEA. CDR3 in amino acids: CSVCRDRVCNQPQHF. CDR3 sequence (DNA): TGCAGCGTCTGCCGGGACAGGGTCTGCAATCAGCCCCAGCATTTT.

This clone was counted once. The V call is TRBV9, the J call TRBJ2-3; D may be TRBD2 (7 bases). The CDR3 runs to 15 residues. From germline, CDR1 is SGDLS and CDR2 YYNGEE. With 4 bases removed from V and 0 bases from J, the gap between germline ends came to 12 bases. CDR3: CASSPRGGSTDTQYF. The CDR3 DNA follows: TGTGCCAGCAGCCCGAGGGGGGGGAGCACAGATACGCAGTATTTT.

The rearrangement joins TRBV19 to TRBJ2-2; the match to TRBD2 covers 7 bases. There are 14 residues in the CDR3. J gave up 7 bases and V 4 bases, and 6 bases lay outside the gene matches. The V gene's germline CDR1 is LNHDA and CDR2 SQIVND (reference sequence). In nucleotides, the CDR3 is TGTGCCAGTAGTAGGGGGGGATCCAACGGGGAGCTGTTTTTT. Encoded protein: CASSRGGSNGELFF.

The chain joins TRBV6-1 to TRBJ2-7; D unresolved. V was clipped by 1 base and J by 2 bases, with 12 bases between them. The CDR3 has 15 residues. Germline V CDR1 and CDR2: MNHNS, SASEGT. CDR3: CASSEGVHPTYEQYF. CDR3 in DNA: TGTGCCAGCAGTGAAGGAGTCCACCCTACCTACGAGCAGTACTTC.

V and J are TRBV27 and TRBJ2-3; 10 bases line up with TRBD2. The J segment lost 5 bases and the V segment lost 5 bases, leaving 10 bases of the junction unmatched. CDR3 length equals 16 residues. Germline CDR1 MNHEY, CDR2 SMNVEV (reference sequence). The CDR3 DNA reads as TGTGCCAGCAGTCGAAAAGCGGGGGGGCGAGAAGATACGCAGTATTTT. It specifies CASSRKAGGREDTQYF.

The chain uses TRBV5-1 and TRBJ1-4, with a weak D call TRBD1 (6 bases). Germline V gene data show CDR1 as SGHRS and CDR2 as YFSETQ. The V end lost 1 base, the J end lost 2 bases, and 9 bases lay between the germline ends. CDR3 size: 15 residues. In nucleotides, the CDR3 is TGCGCCAGCAGCTTGACAGGGCTCACTAATGAAAAACTGTTTTTT. It codes for CASSLTGLTNEKLFF.

The rearrangement uses TRBV28 and TRBJ1-3; D unclear. Trimming stripped 5 bases from V and 0 bases from J, with 11 bases between. Per germline, CDR1 MDHEN and CDR2 SYDVKM. The CDR3 runs to 15 residues. The CDR3 coding sequence is TGTGCCAGCAGTCTTACAGCGGCCTCTGGAAACACCATATATTTT. It codes for CASSLTAASGNTIYF.

This clone was seen a single time. The chain links TRBV28 to TRBJ1-6, with unresolved D. This CDR3 has 11 amino acids. CDR1 and CDR2 (germline): MDHEN, SYDVKM. V lost 6 bases, J lost 12 bases, and 9 bases lay in between. CDR3 in amino acids: CASRAGIPLHF. In DNA form, the CDR3 reads TGTGCCAGCAGGGCGGGTATACCCCTCCACTTT.

The chain employs TRBV7-2 and TRBJ1-1; D may be TRBD1 (5 bases). The CDR3 contains 15 residues. Germline lookup yields CDR1 SGHTA and CDR2 FQGNSA. The V and J ends lost 2 bases and 4 bases respectively, with 14 bases between them. This chain's CDR3 is CASSLYWGVGTEAFF. The CDR3 DNA reads TGTGCCAGCAGCTTATATTGGGGGGTGGGCACTGAAGCTTTCTTT.

The rearrangement joins TRBV7-9 to TRBJ2-3; 14 positions match TRBD2. The germline V gene has CDR1 SEHNR and CDR2 FQNEAQ (reference sequence). V gave up 5 bases and J gave up 0 bases; unmatched junction bases: 7. This CDR3 has 18 residues. This chain's CDR3 is CASSKTSGGAPSTDTQYF. CDR3 DNA: TGTGCCAGCAGCAAGACTAGCGGGGGGGCCCCTAGCACAGATACGCAGTATTTT.

This clone occurred once. At one of its ends the junction is not consistent with the germline gene, which may arise from a read error. This chain uses TRBV27 with TRBJ2-1; 7 bases map to TRBD2. This CDR3 is 16 amino acids long. The germline gives CDR1 MNHEY, CDR2 SMNVEV (reference sequence). The chain's CDR3 is CASSLSAGKIYNEQFF. CDR3 coding DNA: TGTGCCAGCAGTCTATCAGCGGGGAAGATTTACAATGAGCAGTTCTTC.

This clone was seen more than once but under ten times. The chain couples TRBV18 to TRBJ2-1; D may be TRBD2 (6 bases). V lost 8 bases and J lost 5, with 10 bases in between. This CDR3 is built from 12 residues. Germline lookup yields CDR1 KGHSH and CDR2 LQKENI. In DNA, the CDR3 is TGTGCCAGCGCGGGACTCCACAATGAGCAGTTCTTC. Protein product: CASAGLHNEQFF.

V and J are TRBV27 and TRBJ1-2; 8 bases are shared with TRBD1. This CDR3 is 15 amino acids long. J was trimmed by 5 bases and V by 5 bases; bases with no gene match: 10. Germline lookup yields CDR1 MNHEY and CDR2 SMNVEV (reference sequence). CDR3 DNA: TGTGCCAGCAGTCCAGGGACAGGATCCTGGTATGGCTACACCTTC. This codes for CASSPGTGSWYGYTF.

The chain combines TRBV7-9 with TRBJ2-1; a possible D gene is TRBD2 (6 bases). V gave up 7 bases and J gave up 2 bases, with 15 bases separating them. Germline V lookup: CDR1 SEHNR, CDR2 FQNEAQ (reference sequence). This CDR3 is 15 amino acids long. The CDR3 nucleotides read TGTGCCAGCAACACGGTTGCGGGAACCTACAATGAGCAGTTCTTC. This sequence encodes CASNTVAGTYNEQFF. Combining the CDR3 with reference TRBV7-9 and TRBJ2-1 gives the whole variable domain DTGVSQNPRHKITKRGQNVTFRCDPISEHNRLYWYRQTLGQGPEFLTYFQNEAQLEKSRLLSDRFSAERPKGSFSTLEIQRTEQGDSAMYLCASNTVAGTYNEQFFGPGTRLTVL.

This sequence joins TRBV7-2 and TRBJ1-4, with D unclear. V was cut by 4 bases and J by 0 bases, with 9 bases left in between. From germline, CDR1 is SGHTA and CDR2 FQGNSA. The CDR3 has 15 residues. CDR3 DNA: TGTGCCAGCAGCTCGTTAGATGCAACTAATGAAAAACTGTTTTTT. Protein sequence: CASSSLDATNEKLFF.